The sequence of this T cell receptor (beta chain) was determined in a study of T cell clonality in common variable immunodeficiency. Study-level findings and limits: T cell subpopulation sequencing would be needed to explain CVID clonality. Patient heterogeneity in the CVID cohort limited correlations between repertoire features and clinical complications. Reportedly, TCR beta sequences from common variable immunodeficiency showed fewer deletions and N-nucleotide insertions.

Reduced serum IgG, IgA and/or IgM plus specific antibody deficiency defined CVID. CVID subjects were around 14 female and just under 30 male, aged about 8 to 65. This clone was seen ten or more times. Its specificity is not known. Read sequence stops 3 residues before the CDR3 end, and the germline J gene provides the missing end. Trimming left V 4 bases short and J 0 bases short, with 7 bases between. The CDR3 contains 14 residues. Clones were read by immunoSEQ multiplex PCR, and TCRdb kept only the in-frame ones, dropping some. Observed are more than 20,000 clones, no singletons, with the top ten taking about 2%.

The source of this sequence is a human donor with common variable immunodeficiency. The sample taken for sequencing was peripheral blood mononuclear cells. This chain joins TRBV12-3 or TRBV12-4 and TRBJ1-5, with D maybe TRBD1 (5 bases). The chain's CDR3 is CASSSTGSNQPQHF. CDR3 DNA (partial): TGTGCCAGCAGTTCAACAGGTAGCAATCAGCCC.